This record concerns one T cell receptor beta chain sequence. This sample stems from a study of blood T cell repertoires in COVID-19. At the level of the study: There were acute and convalescent COVID-19 samples, and they came from the United States, Italy and Spain. From T cells, B-cell-depleted T cells, or PBMCs came the material, which was cDNA or gDNA.

Germline V lookup: CDR1 MNHEY, CDR2 SVGAGI. The CDR3 totals 12 residues. The V and J ends lost 8 bases and 6 bases, in that order; junction bases with no gene match: 3. Per the original data handling: Nucleated cell counts were estimated from reference gene primer amplification. Sequencing used immunoSEQ multiplex PCR; TCRdb keeps in-frame clones, though not all of them. The DNA was the basis for D and trimming; V, J and clone size are from that table. The sample contains a few hundred thousand clones, around 87% of which appear only once. J is TRBJ1-5 and V is TRBV6-5; 8 bases are a match to TRBD1. This clonotype was obtained from a man in his 60s with acute or convalescent COVID-19. The sequenced sample consisted of peripheral blood. CDR3 nucleotide sequence: TGTGCCAGCGGCAGGGGGCGTCAGCCCCAGCATTTT. Protein: CASGRGRQPQHF.